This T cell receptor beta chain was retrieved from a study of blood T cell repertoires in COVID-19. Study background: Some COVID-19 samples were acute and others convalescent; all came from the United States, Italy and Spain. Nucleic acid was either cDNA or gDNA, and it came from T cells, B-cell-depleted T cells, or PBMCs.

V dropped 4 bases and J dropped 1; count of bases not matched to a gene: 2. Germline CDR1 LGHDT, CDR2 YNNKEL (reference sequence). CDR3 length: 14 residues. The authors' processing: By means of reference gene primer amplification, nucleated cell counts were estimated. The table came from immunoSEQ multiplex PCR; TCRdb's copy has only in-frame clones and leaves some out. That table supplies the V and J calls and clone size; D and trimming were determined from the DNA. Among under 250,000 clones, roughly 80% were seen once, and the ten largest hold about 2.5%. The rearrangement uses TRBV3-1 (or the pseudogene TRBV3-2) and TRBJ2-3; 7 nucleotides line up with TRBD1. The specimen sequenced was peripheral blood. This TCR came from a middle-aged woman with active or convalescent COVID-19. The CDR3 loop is CASSRQGGTDTQYF. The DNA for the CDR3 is TGTGCCAGCAGCCGACAGGGAGGCACAGATACGCAGTATTTT.